These T cell receptor beta chains were read from a single sample in a study of lymphopenia after photon versus proton radiotherapy. Clones were sequenced by immunoSEQ multiplex PCR, and TCRdb holds only the in-frame ones, with some missing. Of 160,000 or so clones listed, about 88% are singletons. Sequencing used peripheral blood, obtained from a patient treated with photon-based radiotherapy. All receptors derive from a man aged 45-65 years with gastric cancer. Both conserved end residues are part of each CDR3. D genes are given only for firm matches. Size values are once, few and many counts, or a class for expanded clones, and some rows have none.

NA	TRBV10-3	TRBD1	TRBJ2-7	CAISLTGNEQYF	TGTGCCATCAGCCTGACAGGGAACGAGCAGTACTTC
NA	TRBV28	NA	TRBJ1-1	CASSLGDEAFF	TGTGCCAGCAGTTTAGGGGATGAAGCTTTCTTT
NA	TRBV6-6	TRBD2	TRBJ2-7	CASSYGTRGYEQYF	TGTGCCAGCAGTTATGGGACTAGAGGCTACGAGCAGTACTTC
NA	TRBV19	NA	TRBJ2-3	CASSIGSRSADTQYF	TGTGCCAGTAGTATAGGGAGCAGGAGCGCAGATACGCAGTATTTT
NA	TRBV2	TRBD2	TRBJ2-7	CASRRLAGDSYEQYF	TGTGCCAGCAGACGACTAGCGGGGGATTCCTACGAGCAGTACTTC
NA	TRBV12-5	NA	TRBJ1-4	CASDLGQPTNEKLFF	TGTGCTAGTGACCTCGGACAGCCTACTAATGAAAAACTGTTTTTT
NA	TRBV10-2	NA	TRBJ2-5	CASSLGAFGTQYF	TGCGCCAGCAGTTTGGGTGCGTTCGGGACCCAGTACTTC
NA	TRBV19	NA	TRBJ2-7	CASSMRGSGFSYEQYF	TGTGCCAGTAGTATGAGGGGTAGCGGCTTCTCCTACGAGCAGTACTTC
NA	TRBV11-2	NA	TRBJ2-5	CAGRQETQYF	TGTGCCGGCCGACAAGAGACCCAGTACTTC
NA	TRBV19	NA	TRBJ2-5	CASSPQTMPKETQYF	TGTGCCAGTAGTCCCCAGACAATGCCCAAAGAGACCCAGTACTTC
NA	TRBV2	NA	TRBJ2-4	CASSVMGGTAKNIQYF	TGTGCCAGCAGTGTAATGGGTGGGACAGCCAAAAACATTCAGTACTTC
once	TRBV30	TRBD2	TRBJ2-3	CAWTTATSGTRTDTQYF	TGTGCCTGGACCACTGCAACTAGCGGGACTCGCACAGATACGCAGTATTTT
NA	TRBV10-1	NA	TRBJ1-2	CASSEGSNYGYTF	TGCGCCAGCAGTGAGGGGTCGAACTATGGCTACACCTTC
NA	TRBV7-8	NA	TRBJ2-7	CASSLPSYEQYF	TGTGCCAGCAGCCTACCTTCTTACGAGCAGTACTTC
NA	TRBV11-2	NA	TRBJ2-2	CASSLASGTLTGELFF	TGTGCCAGCAGCTTAGCAAGCGGTACTCTCACCGGGGAGCTGTTTTTT
NA	TRBV28	NA	TRBJ2-4	CASSLSGTPIAKNIQYF	TGTGCCAGCAGTTTATCCGGGACACCGATAGCCAAAAACATTCAGTACTTC
NA	TRBV2	NA	TRBJ1-3	CASSRTVFNSGNTIYF	TGTGCCAGCAGCAGGACAGTCTTTAACTCTGGAAACACCATATATTTT
NA	TRBV6-5	NA	TRBJ2-5	CASSPRTRGETQYF	TGTGCCAGCAGTCCGCGGACCCGAGGGGAGACCCAGTACTTC
NA	TRBV5-6	NA	TRBJ2-7	CASRGRGTSYEQYF	TGTGCCAGCAGGGGGAGGGGGACTTCCTACGAGCAGTACTTC
NA	TRBV6-5	NA	TRBJ1-1	CASSTGANTEAFF	TGTGCCAGCAGTACAGGAGCGAACACTGAAGCTTTCTTT
once	TRBV6-5	NA	TRBJ2-3	CASSYSPRTDTQYF	TGTGCCAGCAGTTACTCGCCCAGGACAGATACGCAGTATTTT
NA	TRBV30	NA	TRBJ1-3	CAWTFLRPGMGNTIYF	TGTGCCTGGACTTTTTTACGGCCCGGGATGGGAAACACCATATATTTT
few	TRBV5-5	NA	TRBJ1-2	CASSLVSNYGYTF	TGTGCCAGCAGCTTGGTATCTAACTATGGCTACACCTTC
NA	TRBV27	NA	TRBJ2-7	CASSPGNTYEQYF	TGTGCCAGCAGTCCGGGCAATACCTACGAGCAGTACTTC
NA	TRBV6-5	NA	TRBJ2-7	CASSYGGASLEQYF	TGTGCCAGCAGTTATGGGGGGGCTTCCCTCGAGCAGTACTTC
few	TRBV10-2	NA	TRBJ1-2	CASGRGEPTYGYTF	TGCGCCAGCGGAAGAGGCGAACCGACTTATGGCTACACCTTC
NA	TRBV11-2	TRBD1	TRBJ1-1	CASSTRTGGLTEAFF	TGTGCCAGCAGCACTCGCACAGGGGGCCTCACTGAAGCTTTCTTT
NA	TRBV20-1	NA	TRBJ2-7	CSAPGTYEQYF	TGCAGTGCTCCAGGGACCTACGAGCAGTACTTC
NA	TRBV4-3	TRBD2	TRBJ2-7	CASSPGLAGETYEQYF	TGCGCCAGCAGCCCCGGACTAGCGGGAGAAACGTACGAGCAGTACTTC
few	TRBV12-5	NA	TRBJ2-2	CASGLISPSPRHTGELFF	TGTGCTAGTGGTTTGATTTCACCGTCCCCTCGGCACACCGGGGAGCTGTTTTTT
NA	TRBV10-2	NA	TRBJ2-1	CASTRTFNEQFF	TGCGCCAGCACCAGGACGTTTAATGAGCAGTTCTTC
NA	TRBV5-1	NA	TRBJ1-1	CASSLNARQQGFTEAFF	TGCGCCAGCAGCTTGAATGCGCGACAACAGGGATTTACTGAAGCTTTCTTT
NA	TRBV27	NA	TRBJ2-5	CASSPGLGGRETQYF	TGTGCCAGCAGTCCGGGGTTGGGGGGCCGAGAGACCCAGTACTTC
NA	TRBV5-1	NA	TRBJ2-3	CASSLAALGRGSDTQYF	TGCGCCAGCAGCTTGGCCGCATTGGGCCGGGGGTCAGATACGCAGTATTTT
once	TRBV14	NA	TRBJ2-7	CASSQSAIPSYEQYF	TGTGCCAGCAGCCAATCCGCTATCCCCTCCTACGAGCAGTACTTC
NA	TRBV6-1	TRBD1	TRBJ1-2	CASSADPLRGQGNGYTF	TGTGCCAGCAGTGCGGACCCCTTAAGGGGGCAAGGGAATGGCTACACCTTC
NA	TRBV18	NA	TRBJ1-3	CASSPPAGLLNTIYF	TGTGCCAGCTCACCACCAGCAGGTCTGCTGAACACCATATATTTT
NA	TRBV13	NA	TRBJ2-5	CASSLRQGGETQYF	TGTGCCAGCAGCCTCCGACAGGGAGGGGAGACCCAGTACTTC
once	TRBV6-5	TRBD1	TRBJ1-1	CASRNYRDRDTEAFF	TGTGCCAGCAGGAATTACCGGGACAGGGACACTGAAGCTTTCTTT
NA	TRBV6-1	TRBD2	TRBJ2-3	CASSVLAGGYRTDTQYF	TGTGCCAGCAGTGTGCTAGCGGGAGGCTACCGCACAGATACGCAGTATTTT
NA	TRBV6-1	TRBD2	TRBJ2-7	CASSETSGRVYEQYF	TGTGCCAGCAGTGAAACTAGCGGGAGGGTCTACGAGCAGTACTTC
NA	TRBV27	TRBD2	TRBJ2-1	CASYDSSGSRNNEQFF	TGTGCCAGTTATGACTCTAGCGGGAGTAGGAACAATGAGCAGTTCTTC
NA	TRBV5-1	NA	TRBJ1-1	CASSNQAGGTEAFF	TGCGCCAGCAGTAACCAAGCGGGGGGCACTGAAGCTTTCTTT